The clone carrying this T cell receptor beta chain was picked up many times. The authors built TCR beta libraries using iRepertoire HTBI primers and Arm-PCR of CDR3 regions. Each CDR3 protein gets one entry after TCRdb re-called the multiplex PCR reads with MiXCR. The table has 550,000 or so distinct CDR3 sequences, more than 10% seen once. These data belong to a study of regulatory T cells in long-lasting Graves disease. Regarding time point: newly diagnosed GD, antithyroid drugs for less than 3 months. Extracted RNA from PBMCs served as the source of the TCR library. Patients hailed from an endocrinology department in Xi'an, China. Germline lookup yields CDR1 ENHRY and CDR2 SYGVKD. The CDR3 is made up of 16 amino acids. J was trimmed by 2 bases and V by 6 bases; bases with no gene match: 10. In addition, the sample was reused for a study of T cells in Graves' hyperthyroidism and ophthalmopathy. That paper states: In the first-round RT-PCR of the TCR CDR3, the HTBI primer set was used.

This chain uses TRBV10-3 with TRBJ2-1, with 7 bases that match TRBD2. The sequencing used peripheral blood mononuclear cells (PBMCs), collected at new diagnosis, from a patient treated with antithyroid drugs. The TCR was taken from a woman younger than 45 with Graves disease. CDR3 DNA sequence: TGTGCCATCAGAGAAGGACTAGTAGGGGCCTACAATGAGCAGTTCTTC. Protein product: CAIREGLVGAYNEQFF.